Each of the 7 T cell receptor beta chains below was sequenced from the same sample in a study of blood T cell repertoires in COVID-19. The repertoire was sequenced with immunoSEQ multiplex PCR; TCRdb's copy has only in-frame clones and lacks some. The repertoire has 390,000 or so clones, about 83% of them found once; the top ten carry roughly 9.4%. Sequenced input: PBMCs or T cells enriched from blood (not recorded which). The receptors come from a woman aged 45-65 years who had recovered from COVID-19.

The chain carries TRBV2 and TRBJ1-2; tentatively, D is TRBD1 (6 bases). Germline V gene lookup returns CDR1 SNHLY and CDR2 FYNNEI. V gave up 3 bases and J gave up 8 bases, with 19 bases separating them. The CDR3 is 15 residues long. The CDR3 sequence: CASSDDRFAEGGYTF. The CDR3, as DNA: TGTGCCAGCAGTGACGACAGGTTCGCCGAGGGGGGCTACACCTTC.

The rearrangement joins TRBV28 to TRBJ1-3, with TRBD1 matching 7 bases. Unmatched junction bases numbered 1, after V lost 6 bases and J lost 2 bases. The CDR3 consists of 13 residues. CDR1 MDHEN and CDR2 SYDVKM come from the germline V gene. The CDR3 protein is CASRGTAGNTIYF. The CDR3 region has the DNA TGTGCCAGCAGAGGGACAGCTGGAAACACCATATATTTT.

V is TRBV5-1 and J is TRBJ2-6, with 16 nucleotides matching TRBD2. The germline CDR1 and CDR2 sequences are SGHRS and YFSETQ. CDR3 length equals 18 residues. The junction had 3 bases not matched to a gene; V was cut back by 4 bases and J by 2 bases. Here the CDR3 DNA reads TGCGCCAGCAGCCGGGGACTAGCGGGGGGGCCTGGGGCCAACGTCCTGACTTTC. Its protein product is CASSRGLAGGPGANVLTF.

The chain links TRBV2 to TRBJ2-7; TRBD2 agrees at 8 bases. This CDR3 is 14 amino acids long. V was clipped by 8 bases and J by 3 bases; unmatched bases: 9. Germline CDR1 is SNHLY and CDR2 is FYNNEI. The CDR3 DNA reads TGTGCCAGCGGGGCACCTAGCGGGTTCTACGAGCAGTACTTC. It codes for CASGAPSGFYEQYF.

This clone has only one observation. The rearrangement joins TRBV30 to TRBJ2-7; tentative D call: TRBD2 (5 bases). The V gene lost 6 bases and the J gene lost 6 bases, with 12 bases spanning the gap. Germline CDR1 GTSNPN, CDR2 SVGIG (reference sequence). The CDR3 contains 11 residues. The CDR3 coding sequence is TGTGCCTGTTCTGAGGGTGGCGAGCAGTACTTC. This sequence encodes CACSEGGEQYF.

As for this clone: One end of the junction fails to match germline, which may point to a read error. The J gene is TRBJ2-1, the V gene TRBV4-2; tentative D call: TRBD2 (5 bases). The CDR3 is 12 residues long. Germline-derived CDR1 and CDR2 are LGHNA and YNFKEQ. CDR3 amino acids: CASSLDYDEQFF. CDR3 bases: TGTGCCAGCAGCCTCGACTACGATGAGCAGTTCTTC.

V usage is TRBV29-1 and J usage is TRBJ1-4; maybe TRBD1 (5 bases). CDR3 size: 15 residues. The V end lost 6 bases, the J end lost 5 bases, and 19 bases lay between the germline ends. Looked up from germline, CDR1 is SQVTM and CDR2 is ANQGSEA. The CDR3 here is CSVRAVGSRNEKLFF. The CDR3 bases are TGCAGCGTCAGGGCGGTGGGCAGCCGAAATGAAAAACTGTTTTTT.